The present TCR beta chain was sequenced within a study of blood T cell repertoires in COVID-19. Study at large: Samples representing acute and convalescent COVID-19 were sourced from the United States, Italy and Spain. T cells, B-cell-depleted T cells, or PBMCs provided the cDNA or gDNA that served as material.

This clone was seen once. The CDR3 runs 15 residues. CDR1 MDHEN and CDR2 SYDVKM come from the germline V gene. V shed 5 bases and J 3 bases; nucleotides not matched to a gene: 6. Per the original data handling: Estimates of nucleated cell counts were drawn from the amplification of reference gene primers. TCRdb keeps only in-frame clones here, not all; method: immunoSEQ multiplex PCR. V and J calls and clone size are those listed in that table; D and trimming were worked out from the DNA. The data show 130,000 to 150,000 clones, with 88% seen just once and roughly 1.6% held by the top ten. This clonotype originated in a woman aged 45-65 years with acute or convalescent COVID-19. The chain couples TRBV28 to TRBJ1-2; 10 nucleotides agree with TRBD1. Sequencing input: peripheral blood. The CDR3 DNA reads as TGTGCCAGCAGTGTGACAGGGGGCGCGTACTATGGCTACACCTTC. This codes for CASSVTGGAYYGYTF.